Each of the 10 T cell receptor beta chains below was sequenced from the same sample in a study of blood T cell repertoires in COVID-19 (dated by TCRdb to 2020 to 2022). Receptor libraries were prepared by the immunoSEQ multiplex PCR assay. TCRdb stores this immuneACCESS table with in-frame sequences only. Part of the clones is absent; in the studies checked, under half of the shortfall reflects unresolved V genes, and no reason is known for the rest. The sample yields roughly 240,000 clones; 86% were counted once. The leading ten clones occupy approximately 5% of the sample. Sequencing was carried out using peripheral blood. Every receptor here comes from an elderly woman with COVID-19, enrolled during active disease.

V usage is TRBV19 and J usage is TRBJ2-2, with TRBD1 as a possible D gene (6 bases). Trimming pared 6 bases from V and 6 bases from J, leaving 8 bases between. The V gene's germline CDR1 is LNHDA and CDR2 SQIVND (reference sequence). The CDR3 length is 12 residues. The CDR3 DNA reads TGTGCCAGTAGCCAGGGGTCCGGGGAGCTGTTTTTT. The encoded protein is CASSQGSGELFF.

The chain links TRBV7-3 to TRBJ2-3; 8 positions match TRBD1. The CDR3 contains 15 residues. CDR1 and CDR2 (germline): SGHTA, FQGTGA. Losses at the gene ends were 4 bases for V and 1 base for J; bases not matched to a gene: 4. As DNA, the CDR3 is TGTGCCAGCAGCTCGGGACAGGCCGGCACAGATACGCAGTATTTT. Encoded protein: CASSSGQAGTDTQYF. The whole variable domain, filled in from reference TRBV7-3 and TRBJ2-3, reads GAGVSQTPSNKVTEKGKYVELRCDPISGHTALYWYRQSLGQGPEFLIYFQGTGAADDSGLPNDRFFAVRPEGSVSTLKIQRTERGDSAVYLCASSSGQAGTDTQYFGPGTRLTVL.

The chain joins TRBV9 to TRBJ2-7; D uncertain. This CDR3 has 14 amino acids. Germline CDR1 SGDLS, CDR2 YYNGEE. Trimming took 0 bases from V and 0 from J, leaving 7 bases between them. CDR3 in amino acids: CASSVATYSYEQYF. CDR3 DNA: TGTGCCAGCAGCGTAGCTACTTACTCCTACGAGCAGTACTTC.

The chain combines TRBV5-1 with TRBJ1-1, with 8 bases aligning to TRBD1. Germline V gene lookup returns CDR1 SGHRS and CDR2 YFSETQ. The CDR3 consists of 14 residues. The V and J ends lost 4 bases and 3 bases, in that order; junction bases with no gene match: 5. The CDR3 coding sequence is TGCGCCAGCAGCGAGGGACAGGCAGACACTGAAGCTTTCTTT. It specifies CASSEGQADTEAFF.

This clone has a single count. The V call is TRBV19, the J call TRBJ2-5; the match to TRBD1 covers 9 bases. There are 13 residues in the CDR3. V shed 3 bases, J shed 5 bases, and the junction held 1 base outside the gene matches. In germline, CDR1 is LNHDA, CDR2 SQIVND (reference sequence). The CDR3 loop reads CASSIDRGETQYF. As DNA, the CDR3 is TGTGCCAGTAGTATCGACAGGGGGGAGACCCAGTACTTC. Together with reference TRBV19 and TRBJ2-5, the CDR3 gives the full variable domain: DGGITQSPKYLFRKEGQNVTLSCEQNLNHDAMYWYRQDPGQGLRLIYYSQIVNDFQKGDIAEGYSVSREKKESFPLTVTSAQKNPTAFYLCASSIDRGETQYFGPGTRLLVL.

The chain employs TRBV29-1 and TRBJ1-3, with D unclear. V gave up 7 bases and J gave up 1 base, with 8 bases separating them. The CDR3 runs to 12 residues. From germline, CDR1 is SQVTM and CDR2 ANQGSEA. CDR3 coding DNA: TGCAGCGGTCGAGGGTCTGGAAACACCATATATTTT. It translates to CSGRGSGNTIYF.

V gene TRBV10-3 combines with J gene TRBJ1-2, with D possibly TRBD1 on 5 matching bases. CDR1 and CDR2 from the germline V gene are ENHRY and SYGVKD. Deletions cut 4 bases from V and 0 bases from J, with 15 bases between. The CDR3 contains 16 residues. The CDR3 sequence: CAISAGGVAANYGYTF. The CDR3 DNA reads TGTGCCATCAGTGCCGGAGGGGTCGCAGCTAACTATGGCTACACCTTC.

The V gene is TRBV10-2, the J gene TRBJ2-5; TRBD2 is a possible D gene (6 bases). V was trimmed by 4 bases and J by 0 bases, leaving 9 bases between them. The germline V gene has CDR1 WSHSY and CDR2 SAAADI. This CDR3 contains 14 residues. CDR3 coding DNA: TGCGCCAGCAGTGGCGGGGAGTACCAAGAGACCCAGTACTTC. It yields the protein CASSGGEYQETQYF.

The V gene is TRBV7-2, the J gene TRBJ2-7; the D gene is possibly TRBD2 (6 bases). In germline, CDR1 is SGHTA, CDR2 FQGNSA. Trimming pared 3 bases from V and 0 bases from J, leaving 15 bases between. This CDR3 has 16 residues. The DNA for the CDR3 is TGTGCCAGCAGCTTTGGTCCGGGGGTGAGCTCCTACGAGCAGTACTTC. Translated: CASSFGPGVSSYEQYF.

The chain uses TRBV5-1 and TRBJ1-3; the match to TRBD1 covers 8 bases. The germline CDR1 and CDR2 sequences are SGHRS and YFSETQ. Trimming cost V 5 bases and J 2 bases; bases outside gene matches: 6. CDR3 size: 15 residues. In DNA form, the CDR3 reads TGCGCCAGCAGTCCGACAGGGGAGCCTGGAAACACCATATATTTT. Translated, it gives CASSPTGEPGNTIYF.